This TCR beta chain derives from a study of blood T cells in healthy people across ages. General observations from the study: Naive CD4+ cells and diversity were both higher in long-lived donors than in aged donors.

In regard to this clonotype: Antigen: not known.

Caucasian individuals from Russia who were healthy and aged about 6 to 95 acted as donors. Through a sample-barcoded 5' primer and a J-beta primer mix, a second PCR was run for roughly 7 to 12 cycles. TCRdb fed the 5' RACE reads into MiXCR, producing one record per CDR3 protein. The sample records about 1.4 million distinct CDR3 sequences, 45% to 70% being singletons. V lost 0 bases, J lost 5 bases, and 14 bases lay in between. Germline CDR1 MGHRA, CDR2 YSYEKL. This CDR3 is built from 15 residues. The source is a man younger than 30 in good health. This chain links TRBV4-1 with TRBJ2-7, with D possibly being TRBD2 (6 bases). The specimen sequenced was blood. In DNA, the CDR3 is TGCGCCAGCAGCCAAGATTGGGGGGTAGCCCACGAGCAGTACTTC. This translates into CASSQDWGVAHEQYF.